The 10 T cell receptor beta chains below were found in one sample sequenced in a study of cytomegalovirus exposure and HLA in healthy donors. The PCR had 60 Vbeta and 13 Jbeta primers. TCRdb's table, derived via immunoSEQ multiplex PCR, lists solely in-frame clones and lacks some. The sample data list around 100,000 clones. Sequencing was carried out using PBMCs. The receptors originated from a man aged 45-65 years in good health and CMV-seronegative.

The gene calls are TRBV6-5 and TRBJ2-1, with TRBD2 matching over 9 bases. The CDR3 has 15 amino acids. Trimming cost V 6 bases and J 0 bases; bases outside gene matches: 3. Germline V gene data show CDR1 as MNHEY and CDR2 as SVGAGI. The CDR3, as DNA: TGTGCCAGCAGGCGGGAGGGGAGCTCCTACAATGAGCAGTTCTTC. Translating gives CASRREGSSYNEQFF.

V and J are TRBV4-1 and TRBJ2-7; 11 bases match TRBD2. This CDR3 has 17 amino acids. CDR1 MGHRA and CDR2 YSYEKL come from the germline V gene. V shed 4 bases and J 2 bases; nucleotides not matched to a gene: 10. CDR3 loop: CASSLRAETSGTYEQYF. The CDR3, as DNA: TGCGCCAGCAGCCTACGGGCCGAGACTAGCGGGACCTACGAGCAGTACTTC.

The CDR3 spells CAISPPGHKETQYF. CDR3 nucleotides: TGTGCCATCAGTCCTCCGGGACACAAAGAGACCCAGTACTTC. This chain joins TRBV10-3 and TRBJ2-5, with D tentatively TRBD1 (6 bases). Per germline, CDR1 ENHRY and CDR2 SYGVKD. Between the trimmed V and J ends, which lost 5 bases and 3 bases, there was a span of 13 bases. The CDR3 spans 14 residues.

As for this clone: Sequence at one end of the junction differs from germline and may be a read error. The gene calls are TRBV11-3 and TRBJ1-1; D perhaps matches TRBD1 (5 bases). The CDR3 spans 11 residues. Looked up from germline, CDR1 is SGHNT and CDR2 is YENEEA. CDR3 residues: CASSQDRQLVF. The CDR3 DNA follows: TGTGCCAGCAGCCAAGACAGACAGCTAGTCTTT.

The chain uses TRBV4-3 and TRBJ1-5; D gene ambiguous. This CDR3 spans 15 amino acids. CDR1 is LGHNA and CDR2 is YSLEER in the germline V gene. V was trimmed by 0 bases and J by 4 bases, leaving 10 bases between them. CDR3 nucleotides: TGCGCCAGCAGCCAAGATCGAAGAGGAAATCAGCCCCAGCATTTT. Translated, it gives CASSQDRRGNQPQHF.

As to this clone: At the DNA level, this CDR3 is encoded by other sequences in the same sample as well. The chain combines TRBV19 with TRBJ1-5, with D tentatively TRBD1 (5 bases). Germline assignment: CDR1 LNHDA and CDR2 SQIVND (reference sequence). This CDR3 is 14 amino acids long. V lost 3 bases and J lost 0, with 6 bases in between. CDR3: CASSIDSSNQPQHF. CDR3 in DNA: TGTGCCAGTAGTATTGACAGTAGCAATCAGCCCCAGCATTTT.

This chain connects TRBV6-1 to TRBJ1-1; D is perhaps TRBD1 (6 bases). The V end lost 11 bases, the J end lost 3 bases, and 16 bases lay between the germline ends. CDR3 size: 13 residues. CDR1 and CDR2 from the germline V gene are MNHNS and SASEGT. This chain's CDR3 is CAGRLGAHTEAFF. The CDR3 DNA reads TGTGCCGGAAGGTTGGGGGCTCACACTGAAGCTTTCTTT.

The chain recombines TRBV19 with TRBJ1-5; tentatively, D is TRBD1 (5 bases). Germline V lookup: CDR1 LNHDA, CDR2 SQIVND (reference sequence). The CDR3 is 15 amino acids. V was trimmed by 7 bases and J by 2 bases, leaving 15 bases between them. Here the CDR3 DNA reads TGTGCCAGTAAGGGTGCAGGGATTGGCAATCAGCCCCAGCATTTT. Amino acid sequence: CASKGAGIGNQPQHF.

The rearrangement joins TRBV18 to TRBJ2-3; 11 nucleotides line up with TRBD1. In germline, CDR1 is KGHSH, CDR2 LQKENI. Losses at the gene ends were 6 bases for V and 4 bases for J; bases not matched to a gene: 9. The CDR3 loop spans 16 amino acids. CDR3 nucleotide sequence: TGTGCCAGCTCGCCAGGACAGGGGGCGAAGGCAGATACGCAGTATTTT. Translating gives CASSPGQGAKADTQYF.

The CDR3 is CASSFGLSNTEAFF. The CDR3, as DNA: TGTGCCAGCAGCTTCGGACTCTCGAACACTGAAGCTTTCTTT. The genes are TRBV11-3 and TRBJ1-1; D gene uncertain. Germline V CDR1 and CDR2: SGHNT, YENEEA. The CDR3 runs to 14 residues. V dropped 3 bases and J dropped 1 base, with 9 bases sitting between them.